This TCR beta chain was retrieved from a study of T cell responses to AZD1222 COVID-19 vaccine. CDR3 length: 14 residues. The germline V gene encodes CDR1 SNHLY and CDR2 FYNNEI. Trimming took 4 bases from V and 5 from J, leaving 15 bases between them. This clone was observed a single time. Its specificity is not known. Method: immunoSEQ multiplex PCR; TCRdb's copy keeps in-frame clones and lacks some. The table lists about 110,000 clones, roughly 84% of them singletons. General study points: Only a handful of AZD1222 recipients, more than five in all, had baseline seropositivity. Spike-specific TCR repertoires showed rising breadth and depth after two AZD1222 doses. Scientists sampled the repertoires only once the peak T cell response had passed.

The specimen was peripheral blood, collected on day 0 of AZD1222 vaccination. The TCR was taken from an adult in good health. V is TRBV2 and J is TRBJ2-7, with D possibly TRBD1 on 6 matching bases. This CDR3 reads CASSARPGAHEQYF. The CDR3 nucleotides are TGTGCCAGCAGTGCTCGTCCAGGGGCCCACGAGCAGTACTTC.